The 16 T cell receptor beta chains reported below all come from one sample, sequenced in a study of cytomegalovirus exposure and HLA in healthy donors (dated by TCRdb to about 2017). Receptors were amplified or captured by the immunoSEQ multiplex PCR assay. For the multiplex PCR, a mixture combining 60 forward primers for TCR Vbeta segments and 13 reverse primers for TCR Jbeta segments was used. As stored in TCRdb, this immuneACCESS dataset retains in-frame rearrangements with V and J assigned. A fraction of the clones does not appear; measured against another copy, unresolved V genes explain less than half of the discrepancy, and the remainder lacks a known reason. The table for this sample lists tens of thousands of clones; about 72% of them were counted only once. The top ten hold 7.5% to 9% of the sample. Sequencing was done on a sample of PBMCs. All receptors come from a woman aged 30 to 39 in good health and CMV-seropositive.

The V call is TRBV6-5, the J call TRBJ2-5; a weak D match, TRBD2 (5 bases). V gave up 4 bases and J gave up 4 bases, with 10 bases separating them. The germline V gene encodes CDR1 MNHEY and CDR2 SVGAGI. The CDR3 is 13 residues long. CDR3 sequence: CASSSVRGETQYF. Written as DNA, the CDR3 is TGTGCCAGCAGTTCCGTCCGGGGAGAGACCCAGTACTTC.

The chain uses TRBV4-1 and TRBJ2-7; 12 bases match TRBD1. Germline V gene data show CDR1 as MGHRA and CDR2 as YSYEKL. The CDR3 contains 16 residues. Germline trimming cut 0 bases from V and 5 bases from J; bases unmatched to any gene: 5. CDR3 sequence (DNA): TGCGCCAGCAGCCAAGATATCGGGACAGGGGGCCACGAGCAGTACTTC. This gives the protein CASSQDIGTGGHEQYF.

The V and J genes are TRBV7-9 and TRBJ2-1; 8 positions match TRBD2. V was pared by 4 bases and J by 4 bases, with 6 bases of the junction left unmatched. The germline CDR1 and CDR2 sequences are SEHNR and FQNEAQ (reference sequence). The CDR3 sequence is 15 residues long. CDR3 loop: CASSSREGPYNEQFF. CDR3 nucleotides: TGTGCCAGCAGCTCCCGGGAGGGCCCTTACAATGAGCAGTTCTTC.

This clone was seen more than once but under ten times. The rearrangement uses TRBV6-5 and TRBJ2-5; TRBD2 aligns across 10 bases. V shed 7 bases and J 1 base; nucleotides not matched to a gene: 6. In germline, CDR1 is MNHEY, CDR2 SVGAGI. The CDR3 is made up of 15 amino acids. CDR3 nucleotides: TGTGCCAGCACCCGACTAGCGGGCATCCAAGAGACCCAGTACTTC. Protein sequence: CASTRLAGIQETQYF.

The J gene is TRBJ2-7, the V gene TRBV7-2; D is possibly TRBD1 (6 bases). CDR3 size: 12 residues. V was cut by 2 bases and J by 6 bases, with 8 bases left in between. The V gene's germline CDR1 is SGHTA and CDR2 FQGNSA. The CDR3 sequence: CASSLLGGEQYF. In DNA form, the CDR3 reads TGTGCCAGCAGCTTACTAGGGGGCGAGCAGTACTTC.

V and J are TRBV7-8 and TRBJ2-3, with 8 bases lining up with TRBD2. The CDR3 totals 16 residues. Germline-derived CDR1 and CDR2 are SGHVS and FQNEAQ. V lost 4 bases and J lost 5; bases outside the gene matches: 11. The CDR3 reads CASSSVSGKDLDTQYF. The DNA for the CDR3 is TGTGCCAGCAGCTCCGTTAGCGGGAAGGACTTAGATACGCAGTATTTT.

The chain joins TRBV5-1 to TRBJ2-1; D not resolved. V lost 0 bases and J 3 bases, leaving 7 bases between the germline ends. Germline lookup yields CDR1 SGHRS and CDR2 YFSETQ. The CDR3 runs to 14 residues. CDR3 loop: CASSLGEDYNEQFF. In nucleotides, the CDR3 is TGCGCCAGCAGCTTGGGCGAAGACTACAATGAGCAGTTCTTC.

V and J are TRBV19 and TRBJ2-4; 9 nucleotides agree with TRBD1. The J segment lost 6 bases and the V segment lost 6 bases, leaving 6 bases of the junction unmatched. There are 14 residues in the CDR3. Germline V gene lookup returns CDR1 LNHDA and CDR2 SQIVND (reference sequence). This CDR3 reads CASSRGQGGNIQYF. The CDR3 DNA sequence: TGTGCCAGTAGCCGGGGACAGGGAGGAAACATTCAGTACTTC.

This clone appeared a single time. The J gene is TRBJ2-7, the V gene TRBV30; unclear D gene. V gave up 1 base and J gave up 5 bases, with 9 bases separating them. The CDR3 is 12 residues long. Germline V lookup: CDR1 GTSNPN, CDR2 SVGIG (reference sequence). The CDR3 DNA sequence: TGTGCCTGGAGTGACGGTTCACACGAGCAGTACTTC. Amino acid sequence: CAWSDGSHEQYF.

This clone was observed a single time. The gene calls are TRBV7-9 and TRBJ2-2, with 12 bases lining up with TRBD2. Germline CDR1 is SEHNR and CDR2 is FQNEAQ (reference sequence). The CDR3 loop spans 18 amino acids. The V segment lost 4 bases and the J segment 4 bases; nucleotides outside the gene matches: 10. CDR3 loop: CASSSPPTSGSGTGELFF. DNA for the CDR3: TGTGCCAGCAGCTCCCCCCCGACTAGCGGGAGTGGCACCGGGGAGCTGTTTTTT.

The V gene is TRBV28, the J gene TRBJ2-1, with a possible D match to TRBD2 (6 bases). This CDR3 is built from 13 residues. The germline CDR1 and CDR2 sequences are MDHEN and SYDVKM. Trimming left V 3 bases short and J 6 bases short, with 9 bases between. The CDR3 spells CASSLGLTNEQFF. In DNA form, the CDR3 reads TGTGCCAGCAGTTTGGGACTCACCAATGAGCAGTTCTTC.

The table lists this clone with a few counts. The chain employs TRBV18 and TRBJ2-1; TRBD2 matches 8 bases. Germline V gene sequence: CDR1 KGHSH, CDR2 LQKENI. Trimming at V came to 6 bases and at J to 6 bases, leaving 7 bases not matched to a gene. This CDR3 has 14 residues. The CDR3 DNA reads TGTGCCAGCTCCCCCATAGCGGGAAGCAATGAGCAGTTCTTC. Residues: CASSPIAGSNEQFF.

In its sample, this clone was seen a few times. The rearrangement uses TRBV30 and TRBJ2-7, with a tentative D call TRBD1 (7 bases). Trimming left V 4 bases short and J 3 bases short, with 22 bases between. Per germline, CDR1 GTSNPN and CDR2 SVGIG (reference sequence). This CDR3 comprises 16 residues. The CDR3 DNA is TGTGCCTGGAAACCTATGGGGGGACAGCGAAACTACGAGCAGTACTTC. Protein: CAWKPMGGQRNYEQYF.

V is TRBV6-5 and J is TRBJ2-5, with a tentative D call TRBD2 (6 bases). The DNA end lines up better with TRBJ2-7; the J call may be wrong. CDR1 is MNHEY, CDR2 SVGAGI, per germline. CDR3 length equals 14 residues. CDR3 protein: CASSYGGAVYEQYF. CDR3 coding DNA: TGTGCCAGCAGTTACGGAGGGGCCGTGTACGAGCAGTACTTC.

The J gene is TRBJ2-7, the V gene TRBV7-8; D unclear. Trimming stripped 2 bases from V and 0 bases from J, with 11 bases between. This CDR3 has 15 residues. CDR1 SGHVS and CDR2 FQNEAQ come from the germline V gene. The CDR3 bases are TGTGCCAGCAGCTTAAAGCAGGCAAACTCCTACGAGCAGTACTTC. As protein: CASSLKQANSYEQYF.

The J gene is TRBJ2-5, the V gene TRBV5-6, with 7 bases that match TRBD2. The CDR3 extends over 15 amino acids. Trimming at V came to 0 bases and at J to 4 bases, leaving 6 bases not matched to a gene. The V gene's germline CDR1 is SGHDT and CDR2 YYEEEE. This CDR3 is CASSLVRTSGETQYF. The CDR3 DNA follows: TGTGCCAGCAGCTTGGTTAGGACTAGTGGAGAGACCCAGTACTTC.